What follows are 4 T cell receptor beta chains derived from one specimen sequenced in a study of cytomegalovirus exposure and HLA in healthy donors. Primers: 60 Vbeta forward and 13 Jbeta reverse. The assay was immunoSEQ multiplex PCR, and TCRdb's table has in-frame clones only and misses some. The sample lists under 90,000 clones, 70% to 80% occurring once. Sample: PBMCs. The receptors originated from a man aged 50 or older in good health and CMV-seropositive.

V and J are TRBV10-3 and TRBJ2-2, with TRBD2 matching over 16 bases. With 7 bases clipped from V and 3 bases from J, the junction kept 11 bases outside the gene matches. Germline V gene data show CDR1 as ENHRY and CDR2 as SYGVKD. This CDR3 has 19 residues. The CDR3 DNA reads as TGTGCCATCACGGCCCCGGGACTAGCGGGAGGGCGCGACACCGGGGAGCTGTTTTTT. It translates to CAITAPGLAGGRDTGELFF.

The chain uses TRBV10-3 and TRBJ2-5, with 7 bases aligning to TRBD2. Germline CDR1 ENHRY, CDR2 SYGVKD. The V gene end was trimmed by 8 bases and the J gene end by 7 bases; junction bases not matched to a gene: 16. This CDR3 is 15 amino acids long. The CDR3 nucleotides read TGTGCCATCTCGGGGGGTAGCGGAGGAGAGTGGACCCAGTACTTC. Translating gives CAISGGSGGEWTQYF.

The V and J genes are TRBV18 and TRBJ1-1; D is unclear. V lost 3 bases, J lost 2 bases, and 7 bases lay in between. The CDR3 is 13 amino acids. Germline V gene sequence: CDR1 KGHSH, CDR2 LQKENI. CDR3 DNA sequence: TGTGCCAGCTCACCGCAGAAAAACACTGAAGCTTTCTTT. It codes for CASSPQKNTEAFF.

Regarding this clone: The junction departs from the called germline gene at one end, perhaps through a read error. The J gene is TRBJ1-5, the V gene TRBV7-9, with a weak D call TRBD1 (6 bases). The germline CDR1 and CDR2 sequences are SEHNR and FQNEAQ (reference sequence). The CDR3 has 12 residues. This chain's CDR3 is CSSTRGHQPQHF. CDR3 nucleotide sequence: TGTTCCAGTACCAGGGGCCATCAGCCCCAGCATTTT.